The sequence of this T cell receptor (beta chain) was determined in a study of Graves' ophthalmopathy and Graves' hyperthyroidism. Concerning this clonotype: The target antigen is unknown.

Findings of the study overall: Between ophthalmopathy and stable hyperthyroidism, a 13-signature model drew a separation with approximately 90% sensitivity and over 80% specificity.

Trimming cost V 1 base and J 1 base, with 7 bases left between them. Looked up from germline, CDR1 is LNHDA and CDR2 is SQIVND (reference sequence). This CDR3 comprises 14 residues. Amplification of the TCR beta CDR3 regions used RNA transcripts (as template). The first round was an RT-PCR with HTBI primers, and the second round was a multiplex PCR. Each CDR3 protein is one row after TCRdb ran MiXCR on the multiplex PCR reads. The sample yields 200,000 to 300,000 distinct CDR3 sequences, less than 55% seen once. If patients had other autoimmune diseases, uncontrolled infections, pregnancy or lactation, they were excluded.

The sample was peripheral blood. The origin of this receptor is an adult man with Graves' ophthalmopathy. The chain recombines TRBV19 with TRBJ2-5, with D unclear. CDR3 coding DNA: TGTGCCAGTAGTATAGGGCAGCTCCAAGAGACCCAGTACTTC. This translates into CASSIGQLQETQYF.